Reported below is one TCR beta chain. What it recognizes is unknown. Time point in this sample: week 23, last vaccination. A 20-mer mutant IDH1 peptide at 300 ug was injected subcutaneously with topical imiquimod. This sample is part of a study of a mutant IDH1 vaccine in newly diagnosed glioma. Across the study: Patients began vaccination 4-6 weeks after radiotherapy alone, or with temozolomide cycles. Whole-study findings and limits: Across multiple MHC alleles, 90% to 95% of patients had vaccine-induced responses.

Assay: immunoSEQ multiplex PCR; the TCRdb copy retains only in-frame clones and omits some. The data show some 40,000 clones, with about four fifths seen just once and about 5% held by the top ten. The material sequenced was PBMCs, taken from a glioma patient whose treatment included an IDH1 peptide vaccine. The TCR originated in a middle-aged man with glioma.

CDR3 protein: CASSPRQKSSYNEQFF. Here the CDR3 DNA reads TGCGCCAGCAGCCCGCGACAGAAGAGCTCCTACAATGAGCAGTTCTTC. The chain couples TRBV5-1 to TRBJ2-1; maybe TRBD1 (5 bases). Germline V gives CDR1 SGHRS, CDR2 YFSETQ. Trimming left V 4 bases short and J 0 bases short, with 14 bases between. CDR3 length: 16 amino acids. The complete variable domain, with remaining parts taken from reference TRBV5-1 and TRBJ2-1, reads KAGVTQTPRYLIKTRGQQVTLSCSPISGHRSVSWYQQTPGQGLQFLFEYFSETQRNKGNFPGRFSGRQFSNSRSEMNVSTLELGDSALYLCASSPRQKSSYNEQFFGPGTRLTVL.